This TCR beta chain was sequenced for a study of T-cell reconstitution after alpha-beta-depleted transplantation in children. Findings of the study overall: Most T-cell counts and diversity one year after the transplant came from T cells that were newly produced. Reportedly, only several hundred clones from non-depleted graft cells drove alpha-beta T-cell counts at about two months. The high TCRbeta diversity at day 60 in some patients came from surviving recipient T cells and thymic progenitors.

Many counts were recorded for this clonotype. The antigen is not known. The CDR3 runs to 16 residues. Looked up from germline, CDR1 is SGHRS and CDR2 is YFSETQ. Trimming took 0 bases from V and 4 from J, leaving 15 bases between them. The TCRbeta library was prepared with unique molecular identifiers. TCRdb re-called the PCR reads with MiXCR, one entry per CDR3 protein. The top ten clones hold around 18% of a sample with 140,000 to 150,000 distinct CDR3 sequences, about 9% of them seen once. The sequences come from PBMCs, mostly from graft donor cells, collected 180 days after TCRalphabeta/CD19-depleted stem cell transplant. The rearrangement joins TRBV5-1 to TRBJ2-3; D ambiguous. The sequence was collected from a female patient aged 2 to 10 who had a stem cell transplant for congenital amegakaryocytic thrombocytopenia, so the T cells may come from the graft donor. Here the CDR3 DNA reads TGCGCCAGCAGCTTGGCCGGACCCCCCCACCCAGATACGCAGTATTTT. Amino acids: CASSLAGPPHPDTQYF.